These 10 T cell receptor beta chains share one sample of origin, sequenced in a study of T cells expressing NK-cell markers (dated by TCRdb to 2020 to 2021). Library preparation employed 5' RACE. Sequencing took place on an Illumina HiSeq 2000. TCRdb reprocessed the public reads and reports one entry per CDR3 protein sequence, without DNA. This sample's clone table shows 150,000 to 200,000 distinct CDR3 sequences. Of the sample, around 21% is held by the ten largest clones. The sample was blood T cells: a sorted CD56 or NKG2C T cell subset, CD4+ or CD8+ T cells, or bulk PBMC T cells (not recorded which). Receptor source: a man aged 18-69 years in good health.

The chain joins TRBV24-1 to TRBJ2-7; with no DNA, the TCRdb D assignment of TRBD2 cannot be verified. Germline CDR1 and CDR2: KGHDR and SFDVKD. The CDR3 consists of 14 residues. CDR3 protein: CATSDPGLADEQYF.

The chain recombines TRBV24-1 with TRBJ2-1; TCRdb gives TRBD1 as the D gene, but with no DNA this cannot be confirmed. The CDR3 is made up of 14 amino acids. The germline V gene encodes CDR1 KGHDR and CDR2 SFDVKD. The CDR3 here is CATCPGQIYNEQFF.

This chain joins TRBV5-4 and TRBJ2-7; TCRdb's D call, TRBD2, is unchecked because there is no DNA. CDR1 SGHNT and CDR2 YYREEE come from the germline V gene (reference sequence). The CDR3 consists of 16 residues. CDR3 amino acids: CASSLGGTGGVDEQYF.

The genes are TRBV12-3 or TRBV12-4 and TRBJ1-5; TCRdb selects TRBD1, and the lack of DNA leaves this call unchecked. The CDR3 length is 14 residues. The CDR3 protein is CASSYPGGYQPQHF.

The genes are TRBV29-1 and TRBJ2-1; TCRdb lists TRBD1, though no DNA is available to test this call. This CDR3 has 16 amino acids. Germline CDR1 SQVTM, CDR2 ANQGSEA. The CDR3 is CSVWGVTGLRYNEQFF.

This chain uses TRBV6-1 with TRBJ2-7; without DNA, the TCRdb call of TRBD1 cannot be checked. CDR3 length equals 15 residues. In germline, CDR1 is MNHNS, CDR2 SASEGT. The CDR3 protein is CASPRITGGSYEQYF.

The rearrangement joins TRBV6-1 to TRBJ2-6. Germline-derived CDR1 and CDR2 are MNHNS and SASEGT. This CDR3 region has 16 residues. The chain's CDR3 is CASSHGQSSGANVLTF.

This clonotype counts as medium-sized by frequency. The rearrangement uses TRBV7-9 and TRBJ2-7; the TCRdb call, TRBD2, lacks DNA for checking. The CDR3 length is 16 residues. Looked up from germline, CDR1 is SEHNR and CDR2 is FQNEAQ (reference sequence). The CDR3 region is CASSQTTSAGGNEQYF.

The chain uses TRBV13 and TRBJ2-3. Germline V gene sequence: CDR1 PRHDT, CDR2 FYEKMQ (reference sequence). The CDR3 extends over 15 amino acids. CDR3 region: CASSLGLSGPDTQYF.

CDR3: CASSATSGVVTDTQYF. The chain employs TRBV7-9 and TRBJ2-3; as DNA is missing, the TRBD2 call by TCRdb cannot be tested. The CDR3 has 16 residues. Germline-derived CDR1 and CDR2 are SEHNR and FQNEAQ (reference sequence).